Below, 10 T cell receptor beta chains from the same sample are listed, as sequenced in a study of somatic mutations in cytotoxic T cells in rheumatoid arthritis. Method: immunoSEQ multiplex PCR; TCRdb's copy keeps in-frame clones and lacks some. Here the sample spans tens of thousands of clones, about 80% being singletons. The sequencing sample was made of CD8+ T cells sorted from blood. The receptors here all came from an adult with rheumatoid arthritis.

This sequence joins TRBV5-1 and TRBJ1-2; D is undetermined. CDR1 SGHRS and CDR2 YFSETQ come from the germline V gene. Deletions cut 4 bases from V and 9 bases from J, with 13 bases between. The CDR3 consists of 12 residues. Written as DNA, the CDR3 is TGCGCCAGCAGCCCCGAGGGTGGGAGCTACACCTTC. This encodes CASSPEGGSYTF.

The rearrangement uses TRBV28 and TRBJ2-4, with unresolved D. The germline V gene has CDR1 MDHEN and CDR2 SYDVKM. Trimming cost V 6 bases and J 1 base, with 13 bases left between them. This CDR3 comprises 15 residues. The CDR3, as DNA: TGTGCCAGCAGCCCGGGCAGCGTGGCCAAAAACATTCAGTACTTC. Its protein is CASSPGSVAKNIQYF.

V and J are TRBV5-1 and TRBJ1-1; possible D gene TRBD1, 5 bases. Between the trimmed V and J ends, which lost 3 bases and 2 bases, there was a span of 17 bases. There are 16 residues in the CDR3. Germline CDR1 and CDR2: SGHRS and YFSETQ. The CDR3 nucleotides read TGCGCCAGCAGCTACGGGGCTGGAGGGGACAACACTGAAGCTTTCTTT. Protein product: CASSYGAGGDNTEAFF.

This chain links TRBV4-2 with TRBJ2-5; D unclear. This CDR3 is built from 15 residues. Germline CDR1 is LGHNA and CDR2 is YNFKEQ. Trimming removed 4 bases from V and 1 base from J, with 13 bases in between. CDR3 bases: TGTGCCAGCAGCCCCGCCGGGCAGTTCCAAGAGACCCAGTACTTC. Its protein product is CASSPAGQFQETQYF.

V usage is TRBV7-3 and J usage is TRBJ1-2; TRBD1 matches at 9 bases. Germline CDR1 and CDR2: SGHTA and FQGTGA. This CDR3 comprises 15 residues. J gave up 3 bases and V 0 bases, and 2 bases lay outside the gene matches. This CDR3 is CASSLTGTGYYGYTF. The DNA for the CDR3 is TGTGCCAGCAGCTTAACTGGGACAGGGTACTATGGCTACACCTTC.

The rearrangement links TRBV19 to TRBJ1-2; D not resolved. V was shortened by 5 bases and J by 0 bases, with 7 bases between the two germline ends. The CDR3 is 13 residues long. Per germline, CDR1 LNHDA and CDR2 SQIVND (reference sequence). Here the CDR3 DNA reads TGTGCCAGTAGTGGGAATCCTAACTATGGCTACACCTTC. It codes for CASSGNPNYGYTF.

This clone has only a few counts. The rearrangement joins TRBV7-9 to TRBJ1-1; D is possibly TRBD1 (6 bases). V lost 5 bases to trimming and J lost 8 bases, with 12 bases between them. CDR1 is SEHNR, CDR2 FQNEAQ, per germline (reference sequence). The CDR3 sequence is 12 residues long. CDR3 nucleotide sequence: TGTGCCAGCAGCCCATGGACAGCCGAAGCTTTCTTT. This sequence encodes CASSPWTAEAFF.

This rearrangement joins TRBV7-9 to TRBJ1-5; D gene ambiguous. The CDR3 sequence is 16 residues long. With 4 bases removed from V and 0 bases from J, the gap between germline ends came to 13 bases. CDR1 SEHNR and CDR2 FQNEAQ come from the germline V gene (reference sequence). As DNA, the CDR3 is TGTGCCAGCAGCTCTAACCGCAACCCTAGCAATCAGCCCCAGCATTTT. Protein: CASSSNRNPSNQPQHF. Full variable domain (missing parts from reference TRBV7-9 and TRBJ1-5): DTGVSQNPRHKITKRGQNVTFRCDPISEHNRLYWYRQTLGQGPEFLTYFQNEAQLEKSRLLSDRFSAERPKGSFSTLEIQRTEQGDSAMYLCASSSNRNPSNQPQHFGDGTRLSIL.

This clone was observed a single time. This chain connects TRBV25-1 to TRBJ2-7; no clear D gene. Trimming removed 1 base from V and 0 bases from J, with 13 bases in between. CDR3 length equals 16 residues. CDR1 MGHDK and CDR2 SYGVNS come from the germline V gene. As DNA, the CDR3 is TGTGCCAGCAGTGAATTAGGCCAAGGTAGCTCCTACGAGCAGTACTTC. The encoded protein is CASSELGQGSSYEQYF.

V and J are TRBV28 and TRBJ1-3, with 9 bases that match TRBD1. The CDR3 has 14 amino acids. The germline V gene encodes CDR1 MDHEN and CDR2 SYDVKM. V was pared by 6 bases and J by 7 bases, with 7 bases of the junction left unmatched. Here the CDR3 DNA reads TGTGCCAGCAGGGGGGGACAGGGTCGGAACACCATATATTTT. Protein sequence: CASRGGQGRNTIYF.